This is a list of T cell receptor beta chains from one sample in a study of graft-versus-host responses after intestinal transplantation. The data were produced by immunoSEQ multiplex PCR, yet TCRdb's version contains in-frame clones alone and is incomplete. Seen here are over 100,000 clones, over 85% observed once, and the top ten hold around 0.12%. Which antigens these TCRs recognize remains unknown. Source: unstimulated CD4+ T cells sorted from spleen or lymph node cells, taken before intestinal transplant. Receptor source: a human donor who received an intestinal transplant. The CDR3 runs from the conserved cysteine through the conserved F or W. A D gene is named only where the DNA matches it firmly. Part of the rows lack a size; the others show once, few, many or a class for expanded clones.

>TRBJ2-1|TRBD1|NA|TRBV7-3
TGTGCCAGCAGCTTAAAGCCGAGGACAGGGGTCAATGAGCAGTTCTTC
CASSLKPRTGVNEQFF
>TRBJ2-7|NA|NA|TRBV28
TGTGCCAGCAGTTTATCGGCAGGGCATAGAGACGAGCAGTACTTC
CASSLSAGHRDEQYF
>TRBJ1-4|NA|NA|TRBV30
TGTGCTGCGGGGGTGGGTAGAAGTGAAAAACTGTTTTTT
CAAGVGRSEKLFF
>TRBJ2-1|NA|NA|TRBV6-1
TGTGCCAGCAGGCCGTTAAGGGGCACCTACAATGAGCAGTTCTTC
CASRPLRGTYNEQFF
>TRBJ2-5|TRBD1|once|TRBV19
TGTGCCAGTAGTATAAGGTCGGGACAGGGTCCTGGGACCCAGTACTTC
CASSIRSGQGPGTQYF
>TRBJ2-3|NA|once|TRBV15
TGTGCCACCTCATCAGGCGGGACAGATACGCAGTATTTT
CATSSGGTDTQYF
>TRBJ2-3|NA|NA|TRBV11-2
TGTGCCAGCAGCTCTCAGTGGGGCACAGATACGCAGTATTTT
CASSSQWGTDTQYF
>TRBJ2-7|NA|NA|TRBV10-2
TGCGCCAGCAGTGAGATAGGGAACTACGAGCAGTACTTC
CASSEIGNYEQYF
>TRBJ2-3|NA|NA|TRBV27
TGTGCCAGCAGTTTGAACGGAAACACAGATACGCAGTATTTT
CASSLNGNTDTQYF
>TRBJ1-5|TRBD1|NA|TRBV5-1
TGCGCCAGCAGGTCCGGGACAGGGACCAATCAGCCCCAGCATTTT
CASRSGTGTNQPQHF
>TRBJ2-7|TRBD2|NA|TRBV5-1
TGCGCCAGCAGCCTGGGACTAGCGGATTCCGGGAAGCAGTACTTC
CASSLGLADSGKQYF
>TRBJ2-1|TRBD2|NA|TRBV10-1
TGCGCCAGCAGTGGGGGACTAGCGGGATACAATGAGCAGTTCTTC
CASSGGLAGYNEQFF
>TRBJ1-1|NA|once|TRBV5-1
TGCGCCAGCAGCTTGGGGGAAGCTTTCTTT
CASSLGEAFF
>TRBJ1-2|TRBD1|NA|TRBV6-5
TGTGCCAGCAGTCTGGACAGGGGGCTTGTCTATGGCTACACCTTC
CASSLDRGLVYGYTF
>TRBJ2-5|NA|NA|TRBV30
TGTGCCTGGAGTGTTAAGGGTGGCGAGACCCAGTACTTC
CAWSVKGGETQYF
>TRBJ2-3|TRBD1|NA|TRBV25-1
TGTGCCAGCAGTGATCAAGACAGGGCATTCACAGATACGCAGTATTTT
CASSDQDRAFTDTQYF
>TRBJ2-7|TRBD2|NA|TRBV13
TGTGCCAGCAGCTTCCTGACTAGCGGGCCTTACGAGCAGTACTTC
CASSFLTSGPYEQYF
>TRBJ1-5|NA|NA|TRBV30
TGTGCCTGGAGTGTAATAGGGCCCGGAGGGCCCCAGCATTTT
CAWSVIGPGGPQHF
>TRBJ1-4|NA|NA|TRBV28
TGTGCCAGCAGACAGGAAAGGACTAATGAAAAACTGTTTTTT
CASRQERTNEKLFF
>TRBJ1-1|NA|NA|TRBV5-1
TGCGCCAGCAGCATGGGCTCGGTTTGGAACACTGAAGCTTTCTTT
CASSMGSVWNTEAFF
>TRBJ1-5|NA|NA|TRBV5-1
TGCGCCAGCAGCAAAGACGGGTCTGGGGATCAGCCCCAGCATTTT
CASSKDGSGDQPQHF
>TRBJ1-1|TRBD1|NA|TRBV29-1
TGCAGCGTTGAAGCCAGGACAGGGAAAGGCACTGAAGCTTTCTTT
CSVEARTGKGTEAFF
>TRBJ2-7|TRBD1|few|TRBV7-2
TGTGCCAGCAGCCCGGACAGGGGGCAGTACTTC
CASSPDRGQYF
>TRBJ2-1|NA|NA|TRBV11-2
TGTGCCAGCAGCTTATATGGGGTCGGTGAGCAGTTCTTC
CASSLYGVGEQFF
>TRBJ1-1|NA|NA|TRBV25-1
TGTGCCAGCAGGCGGGGCACAATGAACACTGAAGCTTTCTTT
CASRRGTMNTEAFF
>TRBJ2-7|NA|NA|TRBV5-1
TGCGCCAGCAGCTTGGTGATAGAAAGCTCCTACGAGCAGTACTTC
CASSLVIESSYEQYF
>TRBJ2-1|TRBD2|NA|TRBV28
TGTGCCAGCAGTTTACCCGGGACTAGCGGGAGTGGTGAGCAGTTCTTC
CASSLPGTSGSGEQFF
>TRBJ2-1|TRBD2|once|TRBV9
TGTGCCAGCAGCGTAGCTAGCGGCCTAAATGAGCAGTTCTTC
CASSVASGLNEQFF
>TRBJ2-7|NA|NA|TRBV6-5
TGTGCCAGCAGAAGCCAAGGGAAATCCCACGAGCAGTACTTC
CASRSQGKSHEQYF
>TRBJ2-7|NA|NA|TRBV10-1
TGCGCCAGCAGGGGTAGCGGAGCCTACGAGCAGTACTTC
CASRGSGAYEQYF
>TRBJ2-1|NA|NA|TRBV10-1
TGCGCCAGCAGTCAAGACAGCTCCTACAATGAGCAGTTCTTC
CASSQDSSYNEQFF
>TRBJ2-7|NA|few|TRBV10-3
TGTGCCACTAGAGAGAATAGCGGCCCCTACGAGCAGTACTTC
CATRENSGPYEQYF
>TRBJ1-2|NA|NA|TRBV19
TGTGCCAGTAGTATACCACAAGCCTATGGCTACACCTTC
CASSIPQAYGYTF
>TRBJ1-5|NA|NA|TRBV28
TGTGCCAGCAGTTACCCGGGACTTAGCAATCAGCCCCAGCATTTT
CASSYPGLSNQPQHF
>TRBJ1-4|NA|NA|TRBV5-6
TGTGCCAGCAGCTTGATCGGGACAACTAATGAAAAACTGTTTTTT
CASSLIGTTNEKLFF
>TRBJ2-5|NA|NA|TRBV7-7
TGTGCTAGCAGTCTTTCGGTGATGAGGGAGACCCAGTACTTC
CASSLSVMRETQYF
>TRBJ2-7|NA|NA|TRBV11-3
TGTGCCAGCAGTGGACCTACGACCAACGAGCAGTACTTC
CASSGPTTNEQYF
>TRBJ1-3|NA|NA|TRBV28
TGTGCCAGCAGTTTCCCCGGGTCTCCGCCTGGAAACACCATATATTTT
CASSFPGSPPGNTIYF
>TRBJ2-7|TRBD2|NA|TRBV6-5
TGTGCCAGCAGTGAGAGCGGGAGAAGGGAGCAGTACTTC
CASSESGRREQYF
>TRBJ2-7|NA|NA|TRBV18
TGTGCCAGCTCACCACTCGGACAAGGGGGAAACGAGCAGTACTTC
CASSPLGQGGNEQYF
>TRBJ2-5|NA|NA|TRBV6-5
TGTGCCAGCAGTTACTTACTGGGGCAAGAGACCCAGTACTTC
CASSYLLGQETQYF
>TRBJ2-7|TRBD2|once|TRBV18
TGTGCCAGCTCACCGACTAGCGGATCCTACGAGCAGTACTTC
CASSPTSGSYEQYF
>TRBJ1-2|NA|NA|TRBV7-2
TGTGCCAGCAGCTCCCGGACAGTCGAGGGCTACACCTTC
CASSSRTVEGYTF
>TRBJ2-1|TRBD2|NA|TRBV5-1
TGCGCCAGCAGCTTGGACGGGACTAGCGGGATAGTTAACAATGAGCAGTTCTTC
CASSLDGTSGIVNNEQFF
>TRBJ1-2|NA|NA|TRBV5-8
TGTGCCAGCAGCTGGGCAATAACGACCGGCTACACCTTC
CASSWAITTGYTF
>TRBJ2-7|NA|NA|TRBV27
TGTGCCAGCAGCGATCCCCGGGGGCCCGGAACTTACGAGCAGTACTTC
CASSDPRGPGTYEQYF
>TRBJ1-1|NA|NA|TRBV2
TGTGCCAGCTCCCCCCACCAAGGGGGTGAAGCTTTCTTT
CASSPHQGGEAFF
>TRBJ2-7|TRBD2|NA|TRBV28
TGTGCCAGCAGACGGAAACTAGCGGGAGTTGGCAAGCAGTACTTC
CASRRKLAGVGKQYF
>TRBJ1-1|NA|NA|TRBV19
TGTGCCAGTAGTATAGATAGCAGGAGGGCTGAAGCTTTCTTT
CASSIDSRRAEAFF
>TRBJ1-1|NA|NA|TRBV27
TGTGCCAGCAGTCAAAGGGCAGGGTTGGGGAACACTGAAGCTTTCTTT
CASSQRAGLGNTEAFF
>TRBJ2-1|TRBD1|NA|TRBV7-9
TGTGCCAGCAGCGGAGGACAGGGCTACAATGAGCAGTTCTTC
CASSGGQGYNEQFF
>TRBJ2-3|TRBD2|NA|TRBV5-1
TGCGCCAGCAGAGCGGGAGGGTTAGCAGATACGCAGTATTTT
CASRAGGLADTQYF
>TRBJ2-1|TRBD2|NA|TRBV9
TGTGCCAGCAGCGTACTAGCGGGGGAACAGTTCTTC
CASSVLAGEQFF
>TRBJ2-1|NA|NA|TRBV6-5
TGTGCCAGCACCCCCGGTTTGTCCTGGGGTAATGAGCAGTTCTTC
CASTPGLSWGNEQFF
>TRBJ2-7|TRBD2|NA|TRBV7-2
TGTGCCAGCAGCCACCCCCGCAGGGCTAGCGGGAGTCACCAATACGAGCAGTACTTC
CASSHPRRASGSHQYEQYF